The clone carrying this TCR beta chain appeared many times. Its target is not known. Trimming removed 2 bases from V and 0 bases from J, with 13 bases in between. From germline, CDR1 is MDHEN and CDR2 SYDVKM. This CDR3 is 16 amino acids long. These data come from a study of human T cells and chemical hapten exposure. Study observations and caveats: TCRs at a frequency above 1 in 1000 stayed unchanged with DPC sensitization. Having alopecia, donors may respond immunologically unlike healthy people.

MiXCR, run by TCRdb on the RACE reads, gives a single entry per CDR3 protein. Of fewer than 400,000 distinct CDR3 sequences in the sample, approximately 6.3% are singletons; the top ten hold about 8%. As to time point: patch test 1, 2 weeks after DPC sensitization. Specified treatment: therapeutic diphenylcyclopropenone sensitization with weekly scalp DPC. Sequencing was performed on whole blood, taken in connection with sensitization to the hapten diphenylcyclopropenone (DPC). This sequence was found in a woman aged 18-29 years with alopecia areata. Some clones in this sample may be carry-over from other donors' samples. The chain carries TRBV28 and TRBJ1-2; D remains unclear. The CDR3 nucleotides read TGTGCCAGCAGTTTAACAGCCACCCCCTCTAACTATGGCTACACCTTC. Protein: CASSLTATPSNYGYTF.